What follows describes a single T cell receptor (beta chain). Its antigen is currently not known. Base qualities are not provided; no much larger clone lies one nucleotide away. These data belong to a study of T cells in Graves' hyperthyroidism and ophthalmopathy (dated by TCRdb to the late 2010s). Turning to the overall study: Peripheral blood was sampled at the time of initial diagnosis, prior to any treatment. To identify distinguishing TCR V-J signatures, a discovery cohort of 100 or so patients was used, comprising 40 to 45 with Graves' ophthalmopathy and about 59 with stable Graves' hyperthyroidism. Prospective prediction of ophthalmopathy was tested in an independent validation cohort of 18 to 20 hyperthyroidism patients and roughly 16 patients who later progressed to ophthalmopathy. For training and testing, the 100 or so patients in the discovery cohort were randomly divided in a 7:3 ratio. In several Graves' hyperthyroidism patients, the study also compared T-cell repertoires from thyroid tissue with T-cell repertoires from blood. After blood sampling, hyperthyroidism patients were treated with methimazole at a starting dose of 30 mg daily, and ophthalmopathy patients were treated with high-dose intravenous methylprednisolone. The paper describes TCR Vbeta CDR3 sequencing of 140 or so peripheral blood samples, made up of around 41 ophthalmopathy patients, approximately 76 hyperthyroidism patients and about 17 progressor patients.

What the work shows at the level of the full study, not this receptor alone: In validation, the model predicted progression to ophthalmopathy with just under 71% sensitivity and roughly 75% specificity, a median of around 6.6 months before onset. Blood samples also contained most of the expanded thyroid clonotypes (frequency above 0.001), which suggests that blood repertoires may reflect thyroid immune responses. Sample size was not statistically predetermined, and blinding of investigators to group allocation was not performed. In cross-validation, a model built on a 13 V-J signature told ophthalmopathy apart from stable hyperthyroidism with 85% to 90% sensitivity and roughly 82% specificity, and in testing the same model reached 80%/75%.

Trimming costs V 0 bases and J 1 base, and their ends lie 9 bases apart. The germline V gene (reference sequence) sets CDR1 to DFQATT and CDR2 to SNEGSKA. The CDR3 has 14 amino acids, counting the end cysteine and phenylalanine. The sequence is cut down to CDR3 DNA, 42 bases in frame from base 1. Ophthalmopathy patients had moderately to severely active disease, with a Clinical Activity Score of 3 or more, a NOSPECS grade of 4 or more, and a disease duration of less than 3 months. The study excluded patients with uncontrolled infections, other autoimmune diseases, pregnancy or lactation. Diagnoses relied on clinical symptoms, serum thyroxine and TRAb, thyroid ultrasound and orbital computed tomography. PBMCs were isolated from about 9.1 ml of fresh peripheral blood by Ficoll-Paque density gradient centrifugation. Trizol reagent was used to extract total RNA, and RNA quality was then checked on an Agilent 2100 Bioanalyzer.

The TCR beta CDR3 regions were amplified from the RNA transcripts. The TCR CDR3 was subjected to a first round of RT-PCR using the HTBI primer set and the Qiagen OneStep RT-PCR kit. Libraries were constructed in a second round of multiplex PCR, after which size selection and purification were carried out. Libraries were sequenced paired-end with 100 bp reads on an Illumina HiSeq2000. As for the authors' bioinformatics: SOAPnuke was used to process the raw data, throwing out any read that contained adapters or uncalled bases, had a mean Phred below 15, or lacked an exact constant-primer or identifier match. High-quality paired reads were merged using COPE v1.2.5, and each unique nucleotide sequence was defined as a clonotype. MiTCR v1.1 was used to align the clonotypes against IMGT TRBV, TRBD and TRBJ reference segments. The analysis included only V-J combinations with a frequency above 0.0001, which together covered approximately 99% of the repertoires. The TCS score was defined as the ratio of F50 (clonal expansion) to E x V (chaos), calculated using BLOSUM62-based TCRdist between CDR3 peptides within each V-J. Welch's t-statistics and random forest reduced several hundred V-J features to roughly 13, which were used in a naive Bayes classifier (R e1071). Clones were called with MiXCR by TCRdb after fastp trimmed the public reads at Q25, and only in-frame beta chains were retained. Identical CDR3 proteins give one entry, which carries the most common genes and DNA. The authors' filters were not applied to this entry. The sample profile shows a few hundred thousand distinct CDR3 sequences; around 15% of them were found once. The ten largest clones take up roughly 50% of the sample.

The sequence is built from TRBV20-1 and TRBJ1-1, with no reliable assignment of the D segment. Sequenced: blood. The sequence was obtained from a woman aged 60-75 years with Graves' ophthalmopathy. Here the CDR3 is given as CSARDPRGNTEAFF. The nucleotides read TGCAGTGCTAGAGATCCTCGGGGGAACACTGAAGCTTTCTTT.